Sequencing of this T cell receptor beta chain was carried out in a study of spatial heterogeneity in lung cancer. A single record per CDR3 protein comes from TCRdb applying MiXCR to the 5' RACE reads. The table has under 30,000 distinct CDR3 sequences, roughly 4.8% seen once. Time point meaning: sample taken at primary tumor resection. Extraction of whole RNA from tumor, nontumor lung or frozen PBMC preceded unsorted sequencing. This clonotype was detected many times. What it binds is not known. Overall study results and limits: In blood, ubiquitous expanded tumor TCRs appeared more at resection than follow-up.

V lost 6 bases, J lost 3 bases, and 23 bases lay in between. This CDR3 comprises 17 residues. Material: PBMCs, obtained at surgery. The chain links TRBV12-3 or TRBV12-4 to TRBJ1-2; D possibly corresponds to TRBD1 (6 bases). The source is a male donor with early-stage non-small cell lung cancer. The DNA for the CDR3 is TGTGCCAGCAGACGACTTGCTAGCCGACAGGCCCACTATGGCTACACCTTC. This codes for CASRRLASRQAHYGYTF.